Reported below is one T cell receptor (beta chain). CDR3 size: 15 residues. Trimming shortened V by 5 bases and J by 0 bases, and 13 bases separated the two germline ends. Germline CDR1 is MGHRA and CDR2 is YSYEKL. The data derive from a study of blood T cell repertoires in COVID-19. The table came from immunoSEQ multiplex PCR; TCRdb's copy has only in-frame clones and leaves some out. The sample contains under 80,000 clones, 83% of which appear only once. Input material: peripheral blood. The chain is built from TRBV4-1 and TRBJ1-2, with D unclear. This TCR was recovered from a man older than 75 with acute or convalescent COVID-19. In DNA, the CDR3 is TGCGCCAGCAGCAACCCGGGAACACCTAACTATGGCTACACCTTC. Encoded protein: CASSNPGTPNYGYTF.